This T cell receptor beta chain was recorded in a study of blood T cells in healthy people across ages. Study-wide results and caveats: Long-lived donors had more naive CD4+ cells and higher diversity than aged donors. Samples with more naive T cells showed higher observed beta diversity.

Notes on this clonotype: What it recognizes is unknown.

Through a sample-barcoded 5' primer and a J-beta primer mix, a second PCR was run for roughly 6 to 12 cycles. Every individual sample yielded 2.5 million or more paired-end reads (each containing CDR3). TCRdb itself ran the 5' RACE reads through MiXCR, one entry per CDR3 protein. Of about 780,000 distinct CDR3 sequences listed, 62% are singletons. About 10 milliliters of peripheral blood were drawn from each donor. The CDR3 runs 15 residues. V was pared by 0 bases and J by 4 bases, with 13 bases between. Germline V lookup: CDR1 SGDLS, CDR2 YYNGEE. The sequence came from a man aged 30-40 years in good health. The specimen sequenced was blood. This chain connects TRBV9 to TRBJ2-5; the D gene is possibly TRBD1 (6 bases). CDR3 amino acids: CASSVVVGARETQYF. CDR3 DNA sequence: TGTGCCAGCAGCGTAGTGGTGGGGGCGCGAGAGACCCAGTACTTC.